This is a list of T cell receptor beta chains from one sample in a study of blood T cell repertoires in COVID-19. The table came from immunoSEQ multiplex PCR; TCRdb's copy has only in-frame clones and leaves some out. The sample includes tens of thousands of clones, roughly 89% of them seen just once. Input material: peripheral blood. These receptors all stem from a woman aged 45-65 years with active COVID-19. Each CDR3 is given with its conserved first and last residue. D genes are given only for firm matches. Clone size is stated in some rows and not others, as once, few, many or a class when expanded.

V gene	D gene	J gene	clone size	CDR3 DNA	CDR3 protein
TRBV5-4	TRBD2	TRBJ2-7	.	TGTGCCAGCAGCGGGGGACTAGCGGACTACGAGCAGTACTTC	CASSGGLADYEQYF
TRBV10-3	.	TRBJ1-2	once	TGTGCCATCAGTGACAGGGACTATGGCTACACCTTC	CAISDRDYGYTF
TRBV25-1	.	TRBJ1-2	.	TGTGCCAGCAGTGAAGCGGGCAACCTAGACTATGGCTACACCTTC	CASSEAGNLDYGYTF
TRBV30	TRBD1	TRBJ2-7	.	TGTGCCCAGGGACAGGGGGCTGACGAGCAGTACTTC	CAQGQGADEQYF
TRBV19	TRBD1	TRBJ1-5	.	TGTGCCAGTAGCGGACAGGGGATACCTAGCAATCAGCCCCAGCATTTT	CASSGQGIPSNQPQHF
TRBV9	TRBD2	TRBJ2-2	.	TGTGCCAGCAGCCCGCGTGGGCGGGAGGTTGGCACCGGGGAGCTGTTTTTT	CASSPRGREVGTGELFF
TRBV28	.	TRBJ2-2	once	TGTGCCAGCAGTCTTCCACTGGCGGGCACCGGGGAGCTGTTTTTT	CASSLPLAGTGELFF
TRBV27	.	TRBJ2-2	.	TGTGCCAGCAGTTTATCGATTTTGGGGAGTCCCACCGGGGAGCTGTTTTTT	CASSLSILGSPTGELFF
TRBV6-5	TRBD1	TRBJ2-5	.	TGTGCCAGCAGATCGACAGGGGGCCGGGAGACCCAGTACTTC	CASRSTGGRETQYF
TRBV13	TRBD2	TRBJ2-2	.	TGTGCCAGCAGCTTAAACCGGGGACTAGCGGCCACCGGGGAGCTGCTTTTT	CASSLNRGLAATGELLF
TRBV12-5	TRBD1	TRBJ2-2	.	TGTGCTAGTGGTCCAGGGGGCGCGACCACCGGGGAGCTGTTTTTT	CASGPGGATTGELFF
TRBV5-3	TRBD2	TRBJ2-2	.	TGTGCCAGAAGCTTGGAGACTAGCGGGAGGGATTCCGGGGAGCTGTTTTTT	CARSLETSGRDSGELFF
TRBV7-7	TRBD1	TRBJ2-7	.	TGTGCCAGCAGCCAGTCCCAGGGGGCGGCATGGGAGCAGTACTTC	CASSQSQGAAWEQYF
TRBV28	TRBD1	TRBJ1-2	.	TGTGCCAGCAGTCTAGGTAAAGGGACAGACTATGGCTACACCTTC	CASSLGKGTDYGYTF
TRBV12-3/TRBV12-4	.	TRBJ2-5	.	TGTGCCAGCAGTCCCCCCGGGGAGACCCAGTACTTC	CASSPPGETQYF
TRBV5-1	.	TRBJ1-2	.	TGCGCCAGCAGCTTGGCCAGTAACTATGGCTACACCTTC	CASSLASNYGYTF
TRBV19	.	TRBJ2-5	once	TGTGCCAGTAGCCCTAACTCCGGCGGGGAGACCCAGTACTTC	CASSPNSGGETQYF
TRBV11-3	.	TRBJ2-2	.	TGTGCCAGCAGCCTCGCCGGGGGTCTCACCGGGGAGCTGTTTTTT	CASSLAGGLTGELFF
TRBV3-1/TRBV3-2	.	TRBJ1-4	.	TGTGCCAGCAGCCACGGGGGTTTGACTAATGAAAAACTGTTTTTT	CASSHGGLTNEKLFF
TRBV27	TRBD1	TRBJ1-2	.	TGTGCCAGCAGTTTATCCCCGGACAGGGGCAATTTCTATGGCTACACCTTC	CASSLSPDRGNFYGYTF
TRBV7-2	TRBD2	TRBJ2-7	.	TGTGCCAGCAGCCTTTCTAGCGGAGTAAGCTACGAGCAGTACTTC	CASSLSSGVSYEQYF
TRBV12-3/TRBV12-4	.	TRBJ2-5	.	TGTGCCAGCAGACCACAGGGAGAAGAGACCCAGTACTTC	CASRPQGEETQYF
TRBV5-1	.	TRBJ1-2	.	TGCGCCAGCAGCCAGGGAAACTATGGCTACACCTTC	CASSQGNYGYTF
TRBV7-8	TRBD1	TRBJ1-1	.	TGTGCCAGCAGCCCAGGGACAGGGCTGGGTACTGAAGCTTTCTTT	CASSPGTGLGTEAFF
TRBV4-2	.	TRBJ1-6	.	TGTGCCAGCAGCCAAGTTGAGTTACGGGCAGGAGGTGGAGGCGCATATAATTCACCCCTCCACTTT	CASSQVELRAGGGGAYNSPLHF
TRBV2	.	TRBJ2-7	.	TGTGCCAGCATCCAGCCCCCCGGGTACGAGCAGTACTTC	CASIQPPGYEQYF
TRBV27	.	TRBJ2-7	.	TGTGCCAGCTTAAAACGGGATCCATACGAGCAGTACTTC	CASLKRDPYEQYF
TRBV5-1	.	TRBJ2-7	.	TGCGCCAGCAGCCCGGGTTACGAGCAGTACTTC	CASSPGYEQYF
TRBV19	.	TRBJ1-1	.	TGTGCCAGTAGTAGACGACAGGCGCAAGGGCACACTGAAGCTTTCTTT	CASSRRQAQGHTEAFF
TRBV27	.	TRBJ2-1	.	TGTGCCAGCAGCCCAACAACGGGACACTCGGAGAAGTTCTTC	CASSPTTGHSEKFF
TRBV6-5	TRBD1	TRBJ1-1	.	TGTGCCAGCAGGGGGGACAGGGTCGTCACTGAAGCTTTCTTT	CASRGDRVVTEAFF
TRBV6-2/TRBV6-3	.	TRBJ2-2	.	TGTGCCAGCAGTTACGGGGGCAGCACGAACACCGGGGAGCTGTTTTTT	CASSYGGSTNTGELFF
TRBV19	TRBD2	TRBJ2-7	.	TGTGCCAGTCGAAGCGGGGCGGGGTATGGTTACGAGCAGTACTTC	CASRSGAGYGYEQYF
TRBV5-5	TRBD1	TRBJ1-5	.	TGTGCCAGCAGCTTGTTGGGGACAGGGAGCAATCAGCCCCAGCATTTT	CASSLLGTGSNQPQHF
TRBV7-9	TRBD2	TRBJ2-1	.	TGTGCCAGCAGCTTAGTGGGACTAGCGGTAAGCTCCTACAATGAGCAGTTCTTC	CASSLVGLAVSSYNEQFF